The 9 T cell receptor beta chains below all came from one sample that was sequenced in a study of T cells in Graves' hyperthyroidism and ophthalmopathy. Amplification yielded TCR beta CDR3 regions, with RNA transcripts as the source. During a first-round RT-PCR of the TCR CDR3, the HTBI primer set was used. TCRdb ran MiXCR on the multiplex PCR reads and lists one entry per CDR3 protein. The sample holds about 210,000 distinct CDR3 sequences; roughly a sixth are singletons and the top ten take approximately 50%. The sample consisted of blood. These receptors all stem from a man aged 50-59 years with Graves' hyperthyroidism.

The genes are TRBV2 and TRBJ2-1; 15 bases line up with TRBD2. The CDR3 runs 14 residues. V dropped 3 bases and J dropped 9; count of bases not matched to a gene: 0. The V gene's germline CDR1 is SNHLY and CDR2 FYNNEI. The CDR3: CASSEGLAGGEQFF. The DNA for the CDR3 is TGTGCCAGCAGTGAGGGACTAGCGGGAGGTGAGCAGTTCTTC.

This clonotype was observed at least ten times. The V gene is TRBV27, the J gene TRBJ2-7, with a weak D call TRBD1 (6 bases). Germline CDR1 and CDR2: MNHEY and SMNVEV (reference sequence). Trimming left V 5 bases short and J 3 bases short, with 23 bases between. The CDR3 is 17 amino acids. The chain's CDR3 is CASSAIDLQGSGYEQYF. The CDR3, as DNA: TGTGCCAGCAGTGCGATCGATCTACAGGGTTCGGGCTACGAGCAGTACTTC.

This clonotype has more than one count but fewer than ten. This rearrangement joins TRBV12-3 or TRBV12-4 to TRBJ2-1; TRBD1 agrees at 8 bases. CDR3 length: 14 amino acids. V gave up 6 bases and J gave up 4 bases; unmatched junction bases: 5. In DNA, the CDR3 is TGTGCCAGCAGACCCGACAGGGGTTACAATGAGCAGTTCTTC. This sequence encodes CASRPDRGYNEQFF.

The sample holds a few counts of this clonotype. V gene TRBV4-1 combines with J gene TRBJ2-5; tentatively, D is TRBD2 (5 bases). Per germline, CDR1 MGHRA and CDR2 YSYEKL. The CDR3 sequence is 15 residues long. The V end was cut by 0 bases, the J end by 5 bases, with 13 bases between. CDR3 nucleotides: TGCGCCAGCAGCCAAGATGCAAGCGGTGCGGAGACCCAGTACTTC. Its protein is CASSQDASGAETQYF.

This clonotype was counted at least ten times. The genes are TRBV28 and TRBJ1-5; no firm D call. Germline V CDR1 and CDR2: MDHEN, SYDVKM. The CDR3 extends over 14 amino acids. Trimming stripped 11 bases from V and 0 bases from J, with 14 bases between. This CDR3 is CAGKDRYSNQPQHF. The CDR3 DNA reads TGTGCCGGGAAGGACCGCTATAGCAATCAGCCCCAGCATTTT.

The chain recombines TRBV11-2 with TRBJ2-7; possible D gene TRBD1, 5 bases. The V end was cut by 5 bases, the J end by 6 bases, with 14 bases between. Germline CDR1 and CDR2: SGHAT and FQNNGV. The CDR3 contains 13 residues. CDR3 sequence: CASSPMTVVEQYF. The CDR3 coding sequence is TGTGCCAGCAGCCCGATGACAGTTGTCGAGCAGTACTTC.

This rearrangement joins TRBV4-1 to TRBJ1-2, with no clear D. This CDR3 is built from 15 residues. The germline V gene encodes CDR1 MGHRA and CDR2 YSYEKL. The V end was cut by 6 bases, the J end by 1 base, with 15 bases between. The DNA for the CDR3 is TGCGCCAGCAGGAGGACGGGAGGGTATAACTATGGCTACACCTTC. This gives the protein CASRRTGGYNYGYTF.

This clonotype was observed a few times. The chain has TRBV28 and TRBJ2-2; a possible D gene is TRBD2 (6 bases). The length of the CDR3 is 15 residues. V was trimmed by 6 bases and J by 4 bases, leaving 15 bases between them. The V gene's germline CDR1 is MDHEN and CDR2 SYDVKM. CDR3 loop: CASSPGGASTGELFF. CDR3 nucleotide sequence: TGTGCCAGCAGCCCCGGAGGGGCTAGCACCGGGGAGCTGTTTTTT.

The chain has TRBV15 and TRBJ2-1; TRBD2 matches 7 bases. After removal of 3 bases from V and 0 bases from J, the junction contained 2 bases not matched to a gene. The CDR3 runs to 15 residues. Germline CDR1 LNHNV, CDR2 YYDKDF (reference sequence). The CDR3 region is CATSSGGSSYNEQFF. The CDR3 nucleotides are TGTGCCACCAGCAGTGGCGGGAGCTCCTACAATGAGCAGTTCTTC.